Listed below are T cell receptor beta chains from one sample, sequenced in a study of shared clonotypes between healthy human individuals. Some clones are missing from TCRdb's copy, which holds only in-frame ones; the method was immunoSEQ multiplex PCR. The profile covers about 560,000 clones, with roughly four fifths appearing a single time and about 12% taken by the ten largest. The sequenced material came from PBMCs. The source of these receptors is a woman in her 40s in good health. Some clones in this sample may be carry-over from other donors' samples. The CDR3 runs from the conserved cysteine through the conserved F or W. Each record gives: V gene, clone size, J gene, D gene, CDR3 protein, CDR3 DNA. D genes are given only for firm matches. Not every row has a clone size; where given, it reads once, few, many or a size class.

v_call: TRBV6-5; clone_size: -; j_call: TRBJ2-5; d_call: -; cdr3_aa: CASSYRGQETQYF; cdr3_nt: TGTGCCAGCAGTTACCGGGGACAAGAGACCCAGTACTTC
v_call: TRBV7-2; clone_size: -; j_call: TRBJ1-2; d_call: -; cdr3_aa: CASSLGGLAGSGYTF; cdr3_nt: TGTGCCAGCAGCTTAGGTGGTTTGGCAGGGAGTGGCTACACCTTC
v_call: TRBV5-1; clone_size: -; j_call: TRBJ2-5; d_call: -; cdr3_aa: CASSPDSQETQYF; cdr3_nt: TGCGCCAGCAGCCCCGACAGCCAAGAGACCCAGTACTTC
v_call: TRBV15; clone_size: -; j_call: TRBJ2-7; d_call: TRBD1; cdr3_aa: CATNDRDRPYEQYF; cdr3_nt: TGTGCCACCAACGACAGGGACCGCCCCTACGAGCAGTACTTC
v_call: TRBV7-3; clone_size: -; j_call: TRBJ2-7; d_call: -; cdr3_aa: CASSIRPLSEQYF; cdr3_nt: TGTGCCAGCAGCATACGACCCCTTTCCGAGCAGTACTTC
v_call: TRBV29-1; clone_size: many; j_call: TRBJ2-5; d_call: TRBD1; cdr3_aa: CSARDRVKETQYF; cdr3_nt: TGCAGCGCGAGGGACAGGGTAAAGGAGACCCAGTACTTC
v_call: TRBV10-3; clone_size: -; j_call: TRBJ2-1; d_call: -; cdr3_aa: CAISDPRENEQFF; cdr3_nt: TGTGCCATCAGTGATCCTAGGGAGAATGAGCAGTTCTTC
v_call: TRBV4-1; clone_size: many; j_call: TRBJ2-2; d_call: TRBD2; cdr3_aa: CASSPGRAGRTGELFF; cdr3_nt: TGCGCCAGCAGCCCTGGGAGGGCCGGGCGGACCGGGGAGCTGTTTTTT
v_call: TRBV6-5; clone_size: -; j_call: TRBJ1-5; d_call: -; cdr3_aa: CASRDVRQTYQPQHF; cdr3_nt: TGTGCCAGCAGGGACGTGCGGCAGACCTATCAGCCCCAGCATTTT
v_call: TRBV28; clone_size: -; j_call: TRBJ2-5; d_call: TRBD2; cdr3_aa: CASSTRTSGRETQYF; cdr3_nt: TGTGCCAGCAGTACCCGGACTAGCGGGAGAGAGACCCAGTACTTC
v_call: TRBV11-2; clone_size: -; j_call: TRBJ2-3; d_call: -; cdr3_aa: CASSLGSTDTQYF; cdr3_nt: TGTGCCAGCAGCTTAGGAAGCACAGATACGCAGTATTTT
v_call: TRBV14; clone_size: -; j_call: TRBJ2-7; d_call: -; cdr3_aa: CASSQVGYEQYF; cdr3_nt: TGTGCCAGCAGCCAAGTGGGTTACGAGCAGTACTTC
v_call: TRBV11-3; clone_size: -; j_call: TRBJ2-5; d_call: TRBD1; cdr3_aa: CASSPGTGIETQYF; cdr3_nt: TGTGCCAGCAGCCCGGGGACAGGGATAGAGACCCAGTACTTC
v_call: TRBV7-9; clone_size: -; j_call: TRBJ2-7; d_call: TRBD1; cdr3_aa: CASSLGQEPYEQYF; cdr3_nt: TGTGCCAGCAGCTTGGGACAGGAACCCTACGAGCAGTACTTC
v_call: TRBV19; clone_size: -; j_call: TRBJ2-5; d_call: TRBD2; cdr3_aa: CASSLRTSGSYETQYF; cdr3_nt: TGTGCCAGTAGTCTTCGGACTAGCGGGAGTTATGAGACCCAGTACTTC
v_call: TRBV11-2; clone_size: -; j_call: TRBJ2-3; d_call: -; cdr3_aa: CASSYQGPSTDTQYF; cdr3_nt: TGTGCCAGCAGCTACCAAGGTCCCAGCACAGATACGCAGTATTTT
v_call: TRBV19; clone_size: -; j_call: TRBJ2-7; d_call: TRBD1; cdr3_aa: CASSKGQGVGEQYF; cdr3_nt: TGTGCCAGTAGTAAGGGACAGGGGGTCGGCGAGCAGTACTTC
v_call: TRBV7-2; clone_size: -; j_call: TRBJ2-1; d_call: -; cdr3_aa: CASSLVRNNNEQFF; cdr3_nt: TGTGCCAGCAGCTTAGTGCGGAACAACAATGAGCAGTTCTTC
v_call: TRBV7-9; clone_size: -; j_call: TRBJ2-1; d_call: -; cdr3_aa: CASSFPQFF; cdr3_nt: TGTGCCAGCAGCTTCCCGCAGTTCTTC
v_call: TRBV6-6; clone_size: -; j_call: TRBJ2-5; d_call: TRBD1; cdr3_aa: CASSSRTGGTETQYF; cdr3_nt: TGTGCCAGCAGTTCCCGGACAGGGGGCACGGAGACCCAGTACTTC
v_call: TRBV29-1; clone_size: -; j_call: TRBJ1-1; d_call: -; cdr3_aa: CSVEWDPDTEAFF; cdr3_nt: TGCAGCGTTGAATGGGATCCGGACACTGAAGCTTTCTTT
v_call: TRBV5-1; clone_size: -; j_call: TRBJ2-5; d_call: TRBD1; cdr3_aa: CASTWAGTGQTQYF; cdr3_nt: TGCGCCAGCACCTGGGCTGGGACAGGGCAAACCCAGTACTTC
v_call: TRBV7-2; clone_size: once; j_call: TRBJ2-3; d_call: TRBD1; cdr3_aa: CASSWGQGKQYF; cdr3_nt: TGTGCCAGCAGCTGGGGACAGGGAAAGCAGTATTTT
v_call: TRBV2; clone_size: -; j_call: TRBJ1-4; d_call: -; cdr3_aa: CASSTDNNGKLFF; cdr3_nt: TGTGCCAGCAGTACGGACAATAACGGAAAACTGTTTTTT
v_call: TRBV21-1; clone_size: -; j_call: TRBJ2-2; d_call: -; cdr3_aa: CASSIGQGGTNTGELFF; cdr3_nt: TGTGCCAGCAGCATAGGGCAAGGGGGCACGAACACCGGGGAGCTGTTTTTT
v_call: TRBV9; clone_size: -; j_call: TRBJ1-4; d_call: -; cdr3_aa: CASSVGAATNEKLFF; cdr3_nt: TGTGCCAGCAGCGTAGGAGCAGCGACCAATGAAAAACTGTTTTTT
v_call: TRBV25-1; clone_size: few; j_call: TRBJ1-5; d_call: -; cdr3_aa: CASSEWGAGQPQHF; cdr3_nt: TGTGCCAGCAGTGAATGGGGGGCAGGTCAGCCCCAGCATTTT
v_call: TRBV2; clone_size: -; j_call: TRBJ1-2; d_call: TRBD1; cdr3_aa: CASKQQGTNYGYTF; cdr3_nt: TGTGCCAGCAAACAACAGGGGACGAACTATGGCTACACCTTC
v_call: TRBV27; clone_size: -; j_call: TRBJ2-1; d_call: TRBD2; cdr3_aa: CASSRTLAGVGNEQFF; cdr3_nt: TGTGCCAGCAGCCGAACACTAGCGGGAGTAGGGAATGAGCAGTTCTTC
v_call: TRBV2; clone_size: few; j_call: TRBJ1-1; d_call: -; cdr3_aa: CASSEASDTEAFF; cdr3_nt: TGTGCCAGCAGTGAAGCCTCAGACACTGAAGCTTTCTTT
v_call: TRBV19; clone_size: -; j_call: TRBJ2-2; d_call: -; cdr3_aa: CASSPPPGELFF; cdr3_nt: TGTGCCAGTAGTCCCCCTCCCGGGGAGCTGTTTTTT
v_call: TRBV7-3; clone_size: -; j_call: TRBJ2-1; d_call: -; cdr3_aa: CASSPQQGAYNEQFF; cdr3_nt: TGTGCCAGCAGCCCACAACAGGGAGCCTACAATGAGCAGTTCTTC
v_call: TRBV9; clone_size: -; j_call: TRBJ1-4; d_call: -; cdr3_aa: CASSAQEKATNEKLFF; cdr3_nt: TGTGCCAGCAGCGCACAGGAAAAGGCAACTAATGAAAAACTGTTTTTT
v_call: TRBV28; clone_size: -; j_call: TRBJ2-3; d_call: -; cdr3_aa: CASSLWAGGTTTLTDTQYF; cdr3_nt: TGTGCCAGCAGCCTTTGGGCCGGAGGGACAACCACCCTCACAGATACGCAGTATTTT
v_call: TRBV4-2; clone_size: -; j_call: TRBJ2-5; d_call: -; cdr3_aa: CASSQVHRAEETQYF; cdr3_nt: TGTGCCAGCAGCCAAGTGCATCGGGCCGAAGAGACCCAGTACTTC
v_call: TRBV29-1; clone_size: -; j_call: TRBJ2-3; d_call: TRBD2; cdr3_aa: CSVQREGGDTQYF; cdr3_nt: TGCAGCGTTCAGCGGGAGGGAGGAGATACGCAGTATTTT
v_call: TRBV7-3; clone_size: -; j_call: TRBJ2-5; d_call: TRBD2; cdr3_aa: CASSLRGSGRRETQYF; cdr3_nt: TGTGCCAGCAGTCTACGGGGTAGCGGGAGGAGAGAGACCCAGTACTTC
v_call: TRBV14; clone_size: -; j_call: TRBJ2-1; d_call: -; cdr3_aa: CASSQERLNNEQFF; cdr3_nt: TGTGCCAGCAGCCAAGAGAGGCTTAACAATGAGCAGTTCTTC
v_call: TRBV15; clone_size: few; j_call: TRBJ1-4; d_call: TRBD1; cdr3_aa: CATSPDRGRNEKLFF; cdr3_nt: TGTGCCACCAGCCCTGACAGGGGCCGGAATGAAAAACTGTTTTTT
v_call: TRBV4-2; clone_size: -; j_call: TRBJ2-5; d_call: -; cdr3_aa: CASSLGRQETQYF; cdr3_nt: TGTGCCAGCAGCCTCGGACGCCAAGAGACCCAGTACTTC
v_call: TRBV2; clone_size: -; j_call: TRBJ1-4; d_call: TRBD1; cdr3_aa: CASSSRGSNEKLFF; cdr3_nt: TGTGCCAGCAGTAGCAGGGGGAGTAATGAAAAACTGTTTTTT
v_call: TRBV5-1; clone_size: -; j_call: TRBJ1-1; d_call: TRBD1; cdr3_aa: CASSEGQLNTEAFF; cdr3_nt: TGCGCCAGCAGCGAGGGACAGTTGAACACTGAAGCTTTCTTT